The next 5 T cell receptor beta chains were all read from a single sample in a study of blood T cells in healthy people across ages. Primed by a sample-barcoded 5' primer and a J-beta primer mix, a second PCR proceeded for roughly 6 to 12 cycles. TCRdb analysed the 5' RACE reads with MiXCR anew, one entry per CDR3 protein. The sample records approximately 960,000 distinct CDR3 sequences, around 29% being singletons. The sample was also linked to a second study, of T cells of mothers and their children.

The material sequenced was blood. These receptors all stem from a woman between 40 and 55 years old in good health.

The chain joins TRBV20-1 to TRBJ2-1, with D possibly matching TRBD2 (6 bases). In germline, CDR1 is DFQATT, CDR2 SNEGSKA (reference sequence). The CDR3 sequence is 17 residues long. The ends were cut back, 6 bases at V and 0 bases at J, with 21 bases in the middle. This CDR3 reads CSADRPRRATSYNEQFF. The CDR3 DNA reads as TGCAGTGCAGACAGACCCCGGAGGGCGACCTCCTACAATGAGCAGTTCTTC.

This clonotype was picked up many times. J is TRBJ1-2 and V is TRBV4-1, with 9 nucleotides matching TRBD1. Germline V CDR1 and CDR2: MGHRA, YSYEKL. This CDR3 is built from 15 residues. Losses at the gene ends were 2 bases for V and 3 bases for J; bases not matched to a gene: 4. The CDR3 loop reads CASSQPTGGDYGYTF. The CDR3 bases are TGCGCCAGCAGCCAACCTACAGGGGGCGACTATGGCTACACCTTC.

The chain links TRBV29-1 to TRBJ1-3; D possibly corresponds to TRBD1 (6 bases). The CDR3 runs to 12 residues. V lost 8 bases and J 3 bases, leaving 11 bases between the germline ends. Germline V CDR1 and CDR2: SQVTM, ANQGSEA. The CDR3 protein is CSIRGGGNTIYF. CDR3 in DNA: TGCAGCATCAGGGGTGGTGGAAACACCATATATTTT.

The genes are TRBV7-8 and TRBJ2-5, with 7 bases aligning to TRBD1. The V segment lost 3 bases and the J segment 11 bases; nucleotides outside the gene matches: 9. The CDR3 is 13 amino acids. CDR1 and CDR2 (germline): SGHVS, FQNEAQ. The CDR3 protein is CASSFDRELEQYF. DNA for the CDR3: TGTGCCAGCAGCTTCGACAGGGAGTTGGAACAGTACTTC.

The CDR3: CAISGASWSTDTQYF. The CDR3 region has the DNA TGTGCCATCAGTGGGGCTAGCTGGTCCACAGATACGCAGTATTTT. The genes are TRBV10-3 and TRBJ2-3, with TRBD2 as a possible D gene (5 bases). The CDR3 extends over 15 amino acids. Between the trimmed V and J ends, which lost 4 bases and 2 bases, there was a span of 13 bases. The germline gives CDR1 ENHRY, CDR2 SYGVKD.